Following are 24 T cell receptor beta chains from one sample sequenced in a study of T cells in narcolepsy. Their target antigens are unknown. Sequencing was performed with immunoSEQ multiplex PCR; in TCRdb, only in-frame clones are kept and a portion is missing. The profile shows approximately 690 clones, less than 35% of them singletons. Sequencing input: cultured CD8+ T cells from cerebrospinal fluid. These receptors came from a human donor with narcolepsy.

A word on this clone: A far larger clone differs by one base, so this is likely a read error. The chain uses TRBV4-1 and TRBJ2-5; no definite D call. The DNA end is more similar to TRBJ2-7, so the J call may be wrong. The germline V gene has CDR1 MGHRA and CDR2 YSYEKL. The CDR3 sequence is 16 residues long. CDR3: CASSLTTADPPYEQYF. The CDR3 DNA sequence: TGCGCCAGCAGCCTCACTACCGCGGATCCTCCCTACGAGCAGTACTTC.

This clone qualifies as hyperexpanded. The V gene is TRBV11-2, the J gene TRBJ2-7, with 8 bases matching TRBD1. With V trimmed by 6 bases and J by 2 bases, 9 bases remained unmatched. Looked up from germline, CDR1 is SGHAT and CDR2 is FQNNGV. This CDR3 contains 15 residues. CDR3 nucleotide sequence: TGTGCCAGCAGGAGTGGGGACAGGCGACCCTACGAGCAGTACTTC. Amino acids: CASRSGDRRPYEQYF. Together with reference TRBV11-2 and TRBJ2-7, the CDR3 gives the full variable domain: EAGVAQSPRYKIIEKRQSVAFWCNPISGHATLYWYQQILGQGPKLLIQFQNNGVVDDSQLPKDRFSAERLKGVDSTLKIQPAKLEDSAVYLCASRSGDRRPYEQYFGPGTRLTVT.

This clone has a handful of counts. The CDR3: CTAAKIGGESSYNEQFF. The CDR3 DNA is TGCACAGCAGCCAAGATTGGAGGGGAGAGCTCCTACAATGAGCAGTTCTTC. This rearrangement joins TRBV1 to TRBJ2-1; TRBD2 is taken as the D call from the table, unchecked against the DNA. TRBV1 is a listed pseudogene. The CDR3 covers 17 residues.

In the case of this clone: One junction end disagrees with the germline gene, perhaps due to a read error. The gene calls are TRBV4-2 and TRBJ2-2; D possibly matches TRBD1 or TRBD2 (5 bases each). Per the germline V gene, CDR1 is LGHNA and CDR2 is YNFKEQ. This CDR3 has 14 residues. The CDR3 DNA reads as TGTGCCAGCAGCGAAGGGGTGAACACCGGGGAGCTGGTTTTT. This encodes CASSEGVNTGELVF.

Notes on this clone: An end of the junction does not agree with germline; a read error may underlie this. Other nucleotide sequences in the sample specify the same CDR3. The chain couples TRBV5-4 to TRBJ2-7; tentative D call: TRBD2 (5 bases). The CDR3 consists of 16 residues. The germline gives CDR1 SGHNT, CDR2 YYREEE (reference sequence). The CDR3 DNA sequence: TGCGCCAGCAGCCTCACTACAGCGGATCCTCCCTACGAGCAGTACTTC. Amino acid sequence: CASSLTTADPPYEQYF.

By share, this clone ranks as hyperexpanded. The sample holds other DNA sequences that translate to the same CDR3. The genes are TRBV4-1 and TRBJ1-3; TRBD1 matches at 7 bases. V gave up 4 bases and J gave up 7 bases; unmatched junction bases: 4. Looked up from germline, CDR1 is MGHRA and CDR2 is YSYEKL. The CDR3 runs 13 residues. The CDR3 here is CASSLGGPNTIYF. In DNA form, the CDR3 reads TGCGCCAGCAGCCTAGGGGGCCCGAACACCATATATTTT.

Concerning this clone itself: With a far larger clone one base away, a read error is the likely cause. The same CDR3 can be traced to other DNA sequences in this sample. The chain is built from TRBV5-4 and TRBJ2-7; tentatively, D is TRBD2 (5 bases). The V end was cut by 4 bases, the J end by 2 bases, with 19 bases between. This CDR3 is 16 amino acids long. Germline lookup yields CDR1 SGHNT and CDR2 YYREEE (reference sequence). CDR3 sequence (DNA): TGTGCCAGCAGCCTCACTACAGCGGATCCTCCCTACGAGCAGTACTTC. It yields the protein CASSLTTADPPYEQYF.

Sample share makes this clone large. V gene TRBV4-3 combines with J gene TRBJ2-1; 9 nucleotides agree with TRBD2. V shed 4 bases, J shed 6 bases, and the junction held 4 bases outside the gene matches. The germline V gene encodes CDR1 LGHNA and CDR2 YSLEER. CDR3 length: 14 amino acids. The CDR3 DNA reads TGCGCCAGCAGCCCTTGGACTAGCGCCAATGAGCAGTTCTTC. Its protein is CASSPWTSANEQFF.

This clone was counted a few times. One base separates it from a far larger clone, so it is likely a read error. The same CDR3 is also encoded by other DNA sequences in this sample. The chain combines TRBV11-2 with TRBJ2-3; D gene ambiguous. Germline V gene sequence: CDR1 SGHAT, CDR2 FQNNGV. With 5 bases removed from V and 4 bases from J, the gap between germline ends came to 13 bases. This CDR3 is built from 14 residues. DNA of the CDR3: TGTGCCAGCAGCCAATATTGGTCAGCAGATACGCAGTATTTT. Translation gives CASSQYWSADTQYF.

This clone was detected a few times. This likely reflects a read error, since a far larger clone is one base away. The sample contains more than one DNA sequence encoding this CDR3. This chain uses TRBV5-1 with TRBJ1-2, with no clear D. Deletions cut 2 bases from V and 10 bases from J, with 9 bases between. CDR3 length: 11 amino acids. Germline lookup yields CDR1 SGHRS and CDR2 YFSETQ. Written as DNA, the CDR3 is TGCGCCAGCAGCTTTCACCAATTCTACACCTTC. Translated, it gives CASSFHQFYTF. The full variable domain, in which reference TRBV5-1 and TRBJ1-2 provide the parts outside the CDR3, is KAGVTQTPRYLIKTRGQQVTLSCSPISGHRSVSWYQQTPGQGLQFLFEYFSETQRNKGNFPGRFSGRQFSNSRSEMNVSTLELGDSALYLCASSFHQFYTFGSGTRLTVV.

The chain is built from TRBV7-8 and TRBJ2-2; tentatively, D is TRBD2 (6 bases). Germline-derived CDR1 and CDR2 are SGHVS and FQNEAQ. The CDR3 is 15 residues long. V was cut by 3 bases and J by 5 bases, with 13 bases left in between. CDR3 in DNA: TGTGCCAGCAGCTTCATGTCGAGCGGGACCGGGGAGCTGTTTTTT. Amino acid sequence: CASSFMSSGTGELFF.

Only a few counts were recorded for this clone. The chain uses TRBV19 and TRBJ2-7; D perhaps matches TRBD1 (6 bases). This CDR3 has 15 residues. Trimming removed 5 bases at V and 3 bases at J, with 17 bases between. Germline V gene sequence: CDR1 LNHDA, CDR2 SQIVND (reference sequence). In DNA form, the CDR3 reads TGTGCCAGTAGTCCTACAGGGTCTTTCATCTACGAGCAGTACTTC. Residues: CASSPTGSFIYEQYF.

In its sample, this clone was seen a few times. This rearrangement joins TRBV7-7 to TRBJ1-1, with 8 bases that match TRBD1. The germline gives CDR1 SSHAT, CDR2 FNYEAQ (reference sequence). The CDR3 has 18 amino acids. Trimming took 5 bases from V and 0 from J; bases not matched to a gene: 14. CDR3 protein: CASSRTMGEQGVNTEAFF. The CDR3 region has the DNA TGTGCCAGCAGCCGAACGATGGGAGAACAGGGGGTGAACACTGAAGCTTTCTTT.

By share, this clone ranks as hyperexpanded (1% or more). The rearrangement uses TRBV7-9 and TRBJ2-7; 8 nucleotides align to TRBD1. CDR3 size: 14 residues. The junction had 5 bases not matched to a gene; V was cut back by 5 bases and J by 2 bases. Germline V lookup: CDR1 SEHNR, CDR2 FQNEAQ (reference sequence). CDR3 nucleotides: TGTGCCAGCAGCACGACAGGGGCTCCCTACGAGCAGTACTTC. Its protein is CASSTTGAPYEQYF.

The rearrangement uses TRBV11-3 and TRBJ1-3; no clear D gene. This CDR3 region has 15 residues. The germline V gene encodes CDR1 SGHNT and CDR2 YENEEA. Trimming took off 1 base at V and 3 bases at J, with 10 bases between the two ends. In DNA, the CDR3 is TGTGCCAGCAGCTTAGCCCCCGGGGTTGGAAACACCATATATTTT. Translation gives CASSLAPGVGNTIYF. Filled out from reference TRBV11-3 and TRBJ1-3, the complete variable domain reads EAGVVQSPRYKIIEKKQPVAFWCNPISGHNTLYWYLQNLGQGPELLIRYENEEAVDDSQLPKDRFSAERLKGVDSTLKIQPAELGDSAVYLCASSLAPGVGNTIYFGEGSWLTVV.

Turning to this clone: The junction and the germline gene differ at one end; a read error may be behind it. The rearrangement joins TRBV4-1 to TRBJ2-7; no reliable D call. The CDR3 extends over 15 amino acids. CDR1 is MGHRA and CDR2 is YSYEKL in the germline V gene. The CDR3 is CASSAFSVFPYEQYF. The CDR3 nucleotides are TGTGCCAGCAGCGCTTTTTCTGTGTTCCCCTACGAGCAGTACTTC.

Concerning this clone: A far larger clone differs by one base, so this is likely a read error. Other DNA sequences within the sample encode an identical CDR3. V and J are TRBV10-3 and TRBJ2-7; D remains ambiguous. V was cut by 3 bases and J by 5 bases, with 11 bases left in between. Germline lookup yields CDR1 ENHRY and CDR2 SYGVKD. The CDR3 sequence is 13 residues long. This CDR3 reads CAISEGAGDEQYF. The CDR3 nucleotides are TGTGCCATCAGTGAAGGTGCCGGAGACGAGCAGTACTTC.

In its sample, this clone ranks as medium-sized. V usage is TRBV11-3 and J usage is TRBJ1-1; D is ambiguous. Germline V lookup: CDR1 SGHNT, CDR2 YENEEA. Trimming removed 6 bases at V and 0 bases at J, with 8 bases between. CDR3 length: 13 residues. The CDR3 reads CASSKGLNTEAFF. The DNA of the CDR3 is TGTGCCAGCAGTAAGGGTTTGAACACTGAAGCTTTCTTT.

Regarding this clone: A read error is likely here: a far larger clone is one base away. The V gene is TRBV5-1, the J gene TRBJ1-1, with TRBD1 identical over 8 bases. This CDR3 has 18 residues. In germline, CDR1 is SGHRS, CDR2 YFSETQ. With 4 bases clipped from V and 0 bases from J, the junction kept 14 bases outside the gene matches. This CDR3 is CASSRTMGEQGVNTEAFF. CDR3 nucleotide sequence: TGCGCCAGCAGCCGAACGATGGGAGAACAGGGGGTGAACACTGAAGCTTTCTTT.

The chain links TRBV4-2 to TRBJ2-2; 9 bases fit TRBD1. The germline V gene encodes CDR1 LGHNA and CDR2 YNFKEQ. After removal of 6 bases from V and 4 bases from J, the junction contained 6 bases not matched to a gene. The CDR3 covers 15 residues. DNA for the CDR3: TGTGCCAGCAGTTACCTGACAGGGGGCACCGGGGAGCTGTTTTTT. Its translation: CASSYLTGGTGELFF.

As regards this clone: A junction boundary mismatches the germline segment, possibly from a read error. DNA of the CDR3: TGCGCCAGCAGCTTGGATGGGGGCCGGCTGCTTTTT. It specifies CASSLDGGRLLF. The chain joins TRBV5-1 to TRBJ2-2; D possibly corresponds to TRBD1 (6 bases). CDR3 length: 12 amino acids. The germline V gene encodes CDR1 SGHRS and CDR2 YFSETQ.

A note on this clone: One end of the junction varies from germline; a read error may be responsible. This chain uses TRBV4-2 with TRBJ2-2; possible D gene TRBD2, 5 bases. Looked up from germline, CDR1 is LGHNA and CDR2 is YNFKEQ. The CDR3 covers 14 residues. The chain's CDR3 is CASSEGLKTGDLFF. In nucleotides, the CDR3 is TGTGCCAGCAGCGAAGGGTTGAAGACCGGGGATCTGTTTTTT.

The chain carries TRBV27 and TRBJ1-2; 8 bases fit TRBD1. Germline lookup yields CDR1 MNHEY and CDR2 SMNVEV (reference sequence). The CDR3 is made up of 16 amino acids. After removal of 5 bases from V and 8 bases from J, the junction contained 16 bases not matched to a gene. For the CDR3, the DNA is TGTGCCAGCAGTCTATTCTCAAGCGGACAGGGAGGAGGCTACACCTTC. It codes for CASSLFSSGQGGGYTF.

This clone occurred a few times. A read error likely explains this, since a far larger clone differs by one base. The CDR3 here is CASCPWTSANEQFF. The CDR3 DNA sequence: TGCGCCAGCTGCCCTTGGACTAGCGCCAATGAGCAGTTCTTC. V usage is TRBV4-3 and J usage is TRBJ2-1, with 9 bases aligning to TRBD2. Germline lookup yields CDR1 LGHNA and CDR2 YSLEER. CDR3 size: 14 residues. V dropped 8 bases and J dropped 6; count of bases not matched to a gene: 8.